What follows are 28 T cell receptor beta chains derived from one specimen sequenced in a study of CD8+ T cells in alopecia areata. Sequencing relied on a cDNA template that was reverse transcribed from extracted RNA. Sequenced by immunoSEQ multiplex PCR; TCRdb stores in-frame clones only, minus some. The profile shows more than 200,000 clones, roughly 69% of them singletons. The sample was CD4+ T cells sorted from blood, taken at week 0. These receptors all stem from a human donor with alopecia areata.

This clone was found a few times. V and J are TRBV2 and TRBJ2-3; possibly TRBD1 for D (6 bases). V lost 0 bases and J lost 0, with 7 bases in between. The CDR3 is made up of 15 amino acids. Looked up from germline, CDR1 is SNHLY and CDR2 is FYNNEI. CDR3 protein: CASSEARGSTDTQYF. CDR3 bases: TGTGCCAGCAGTGAAGCCAGGGGTAGCACAGATACGCAGTATTTT.

Comments on this clone: Additional DNA sequences in this sample encode the identical CDR3. The chain employs TRBV30 and TRBJ1-5; D might be TRBD1 (6 bases). V lost 2 bases and J lost 4, with 9 bases in between. This CDR3 is 13 amino acids long. CDR1 GTSNPN and CDR2 SVGIG come from the germline V gene (reference sequence). The CDR3 bases are TGTGCCTGGAGTTCTGGACAGAATCAGCCCCAGCATTTT. Amino acid sequence: CAWSSGQNQPQHF.

CDR3 residues: CASSTVQGGEAFF. The CDR3 region has the DNA TGTGCCAGCAGCACAGTCCAGGGTGGCGAAGCTTTCTTT. The rearrangement links TRBV11-3 to TRBJ1-1, with TRBD1 as a possible D gene (5 bases). The V end was cut by 5 bases, the J end by 8 bases, with 15 bases between. Per germline, CDR1 SGHNT and CDR2 YENEEA. The CDR3 is made up of 13 amino acids.

The chain is built from TRBV18 and TRBJ1-1, with 7 bases matching TRBD1. Germline V gene data show CDR1 as KGHSH and CDR2 as LQKENI. The CDR3 is made up of 17 amino acids. The junction had 9 bases not matched to a gene; V was cut back by 0 bases and J by 2 bases. The CDR3: CASSPPGRGRPNTEAFF. CDR3 DNA: TGTGCCAGCTCACCACCGGGCAGGGGGAGACCTAACACTGAAGCTTTCTTT.

This chain uses TRBV6-5 with TRBJ2-1; 8 nucleotides align to TRBD2. This CDR3 comprises 15 residues. V lost 5 bases, J lost 7 bases, and 10 bases stayed unmatched. Germline CDR1 MNHEY, CDR2 SVGAGI. CDR3 protein: CASSNPGLVQNEQFF. In nucleotides, the CDR3 is TGTGCCAGCAGTAACCCGGGACTAGTCCAGAATGAGCAGTTCTTC.

This sequence joins TRBV13 and TRBJ2-7; tentatively, D is TRBD1 (6 bases). V was trimmed by 5 bases and J by 5 bases, leaving 19 bases between them. This CDR3 region has 15 residues. Germline CDR1 PRHDT, CDR2 FYEKMQ (reference sequence). CDR3 residues: CASSGRGYEGHEQYF. The CDR3 coding sequence is TGTGCCAGCAGCGGCAGGGGCTATGAGGGTCACGAGCAGTACTTC.

The chain combines TRBV30 with TRBJ2-7; no definite D call. Trimming stripped 1 base from V and 0 bases from J, with 10 bases between. Germline lookup yields CDR1 GTSNPN and CDR2 SVGIG (reference sequence). The CDR3 is 14 amino acids. The CDR3 region is CAWSGAPISYEQYF. Written as DNA, the CDR3 is TGTGCCTGGAGTGGTGCACCAATCTCCTACGAGCAGTACTTC.

The chain links TRBV7-9 to TRBJ2-1; TRBD2 agrees at 9 bases. The CDR3 runs 15 residues. V was clipped by 5 bases and J by 10 bases; unmatched bases: 12. The germline CDR1 and CDR2 sequences are SEHNR and FQNEAQ (reference sequence). CDR3 loop: CASSLNGVAGDEQFF. In DNA form, the CDR3 reads TGTGCCAGCAGCCTAAATGGAGTAGCGGGGGACGAGCAGTTCTTC.

The V gene is TRBV20-1, the J gene TRBJ2-5; D uncertain. Deletions cut 3 bases from V and 5 bases from J, with 7 bases between. The CDR3 extends over 11 amino acids. Per the germline V gene, CDR1 is DFQATT and CDR2 is SNEGSKA (reference sequence). CDR3 amino acids: CSASMGETQYF. The CDR3 DNA follows: TGCAGTGCTAGCATGGGGGAGACCCAGTACTTC.

V is TRBV6-5 and J is TRBJ1-5, with a weak D call TRBD1 (6 bases). Per germline, CDR1 MNHEY and CDR2 SVGAGI. Trimming removed 4 bases from V and 1 base from J, with 11 bases in between. This CDR3 comprises 15 residues. CDR3 in DNA: TGTGCCAGCAGTTCCAGGGGTGCAAGCAATCAGCCCCAGCATTTT. Translating gives CASSSRGASNQPQHF.

This chain links TRBV29-1 with TRBJ2-7; D might be TRBD2 (5 bases). V was clipped by 5 bases and J by 0 bases, with 14 bases between them. The CDR3 is 14 residues long. The germline CDR1 and CDR2 sequences are SQVTM and ANQGSEA. The CDR3 sequence: CSVSSRRSSYEQYF. The CDR3 bases are TGCAGCGTTTCTAGCCGGCGGAGCTCCTACGAGCAGTACTTC.

This clone has just one count. The V call is TRBV7-9, the J call TRBJ2-2; 8 bases agree with TRBD2. This CDR3 is built from 17 residues. Trimming took 4 bases from V and 5 from J; bases not matched to a gene: 12. CDR1 and CDR2 (germline): SEHNR, FQNEAQ (reference sequence). In DNA form, the CDR3 reads TGTGCCAGCAGCTCCGGTATTACTAGCGGCGGGACCGGGGAGCTGTTTTTT. Translating it yields CASSSGITSGGTGELFF.

V and J are TRBV6-1 and TRBJ2-5; D gene unclear. CDR1 and CDR2 from the germline V gene are MNHNS and SASEGT. The length of the CDR3 is 14 residues. The germline V and J ends were trimmed by 3 bases and 5 bases, with 13 bases remaining between them. The CDR3 coding sequence is TGTGCCAGCAGTGATCCCTTTTTCATCGAGACCCAGTACTTC. This gives the protein CASSDPFFIETQYF.

V usage is TRBV29-1 and J usage is TRBJ2-7, with D possibly matching TRBD1 (6 bases). Deletions cut 6 bases from V and 4 bases from J, with 16 bases between. Germline V gene data show CDR1 as SQVTM and CDR2 as ANQGSEA. There are 13 residues in the CDR3. CDR3 in DNA: TGCAGCGTAACCGGGACATCTGAATACGAGCAGTACTTC. It codes for CSVTGTSEYEQYF.

The chain recombines TRBV10-3 with TRBJ2-7, with D unclear. Germline lookup yields CDR1 ENHRY and CDR2 SYGVKD. The CDR3 runs 12 residues. Deletions cut 4 bases from V and 3 bases from J, with 7 bases between. CDR3 sequence (DNA): TGTGCCATCAGTGCTGGCAGCTACGAGCAGTACTTC. Encoded protein: CAISAGSYEQYF.

The V gene is TRBV30, the J gene TRBJ1-5; the D is unclear. CDR3 length: 14 residues. The germline V and J ends were trimmed by 1 base and 0 bases, with 7 bases remaining between them. The V gene's germline CDR1 is GTSNPN and CDR2 SVGIG (reference sequence). CDR3 amino acids: CAWSELNSNQPQHF. CDR3 bases: TGTGCCTGGAGTGAACTGAATAGCAATCAGCCCCAGCATTTT.

This clone was recorded only once. The gene calls are TRBV27 and TRBJ2-5; D is unclear. V was trimmed by 3 bases and J by 3 bases, leaving 8 bases between them. The CDR3 covers 13 residues. CDR1 is MNHEY, CDR2 SMNVEV, per germline (reference sequence). CDR3 residues: CASSFAKKETQYF. The CDR3 DNA reads TGTGCCAGCAGTTTCGCCAAGAAAGAGACCCAGTACTTC.

In DNA form, the CDR3 reads TGCGCCAGCAGCCTACGTCTTCCCTACAATGAGCAGTTCTTC. Encoded protein: CASSLRLPYNEQFF. The chain joins TRBV5-1 to TRBJ2-1; D is unresolved. The germline gives CDR1 SGHRS, CDR2 YFSETQ. This CDR3 spans 14 amino acids. V was pared by 4 bases and J by 2 bases, with 10 bases between.

V usage is TRBV7-9 and J usage is TRBJ2-1; tentatively, D is TRBD2 (6 bases). Between the trimmed V and J ends, which lost 1 base and 5 bases, there was a span of 15 bases. From germline, CDR1 is SEHNR and CDR2 FQNEAQ (reference sequence). This CDR3 has 16 amino acids. CDR3 loop: CASSLGISGTNNEQFF. The CDR3 nucleotides read TGTGCCAGCAGCTTAGGGATTAGCGGTACCAACAATGAGCAGTTCTTC.

The rearrangement joins TRBV30 to TRBJ1-1; TRBD1 agrees at 7 bases. J lost 8 bases, V lost 1 base, and 4 bases had no gene match. The CDR3 runs 12 residues. CDR1 is GTSNPN, CDR2 SVGIG, per germline (reference sequence). The CDR3 is CAWSGDRAEAFF. The CDR3, as DNA: TGTGCCTGGAGTGGAGACAGGGCCGAAGCTTTCTTT.

V and J are TRBV13 and TRBJ2-1; D is unclear. Germline V gene lookup returns CDR1 PRHDT and CDR2 FYEKMQ (reference sequence). V was pared by 6 bases and J by 8 bases, with 14 bases between. This CDR3 has 13 residues. CDR3 region: CASSLRQGDEQFF. Here the CDR3 DNA reads TGTGCCAGCAGTTTGAGACAAGGCGATGAGCAGTTCTTC.

The chain employs TRBV6-6 and TRBJ1-2; no clear D. Per germline, CDR1 MNHNY and CDR2 SVGAGI (reference sequence). Between the trimmed V and J ends, which lost 0 bases and 1 base, there was a span of 12 bases. This CDR3 has 16 amino acids. DNA for the CDR3: TGTGCCAGCAGTTACTCGACCGTGCAACATAACTATGGCTACACCTTC. Amino acid sequence: CASSYSTVQHNYGYTF.

The genes are TRBV5-4 and TRBJ2-6, with 11 positions matching TRBD1. With 0 bases clipped from V and 10 bases from J, the junction kept 6 bases outside the gene matches. The CDR3 consists of 16 residues. Per germline, CDR1 SGHNT and CDR2 YYREEE (reference sequence). The CDR3, as DNA: TGTGCCAGCAGCTTGGAGACCGGGACAGGGGGAAACGTCCTGACTTTC. Translated, it gives CASSLETGTGGNVLTF.

The chain links TRBV29-1 to TRBJ2-3; possibly TRBD1 for D (6 bases). V dropped 4 bases and J dropped 6 bases, with 14 bases sitting between them. The CDR3 loop spans 13 amino acids. From germline, CDR1 is SQVTM and CDR2 ANQGSEA. The CDR3 region is CSVGNRVVDTQYF. The CDR3 DNA follows: TGCAGCGTTGGTAACAGGGTCGTGGATACGCAGTATTTT.

This chain connects TRBV29-1 to TRBJ2-1; no clear D. Per germline, CDR1 SQVTM and CDR2 ANQGSEA. Trimming removed 5 bases from V and 6 bases from J, with 8 bases in between. The CDR3 has 11 residues. The CDR3 DNA is TGCAGCGTTAACCGAGCCAATGAGCAGTTCTTC. Its translation is CSVNRANEQFF.

In this sample, this clone turned up a few times. The chain links TRBV7-2 to TRBJ1-2, with D possibly being TRBD1 (5 bases). CDR3 length: 15 residues. Germline CDR1 and CDR2: SGHTA and FQGNSA. V shed 5 bases and J shed 0 bases, with 13 bases lying between them. CDR3 residues: CASSPTGGSNYGYTF. In DNA, the CDR3 is TGTGCCAGCAGCCCGACGGGGGGGTCTAACTATGGCTACACCTTC.

The V and J genes are TRBV9 and TRBJ1-2, with TRBD1 as a possible D gene (6 bases). V was shortened by 3 bases and J by 4 bases, with 10 bases between the two germline ends. Germline-derived CDR1 and CDR2 are SGDLS and YYNGEE. This CDR3 has 13 amino acids. The CDR3 DNA is TGTGCCAGCAGCGACCGCAGGGGCTATGGCTACACCTTC. It encodes CASSDRRGYGYTF.

The rearrangement uses TRBV6-5 and TRBJ2-7; possibly TRBD2 for D (6 bases). The V end was cut by 4 bases, the J end by 0 bases, with 13 bases between. CDR3 length equals 15 residues. From germline, CDR1 is MNHEY and CDR2 SVGAGI. The CDR3 DNA is TGTGCCAGCAGTTTCCGGGACGGGAGCTCCTACGAGCAGTACTTC. It is translated as CASSFRDGSSYEQYF.